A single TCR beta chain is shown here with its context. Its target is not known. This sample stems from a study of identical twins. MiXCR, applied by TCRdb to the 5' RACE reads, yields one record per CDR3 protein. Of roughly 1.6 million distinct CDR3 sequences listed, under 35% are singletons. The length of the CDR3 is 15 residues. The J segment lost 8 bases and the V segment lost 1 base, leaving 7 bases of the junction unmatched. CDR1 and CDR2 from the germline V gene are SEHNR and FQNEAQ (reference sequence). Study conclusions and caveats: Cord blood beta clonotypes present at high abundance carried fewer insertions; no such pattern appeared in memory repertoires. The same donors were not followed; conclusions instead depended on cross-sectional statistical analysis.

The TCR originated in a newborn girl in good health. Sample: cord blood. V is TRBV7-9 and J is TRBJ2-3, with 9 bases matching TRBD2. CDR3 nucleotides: TGTGCCAGCAGCTTAGGGGGGACTAGCCCCTTTACGCAGTATTTT. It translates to CASSLGGTSPFTQYF.